This record covers a single TCR beta chain. Its antigen remains unknown. The CDR3 runs to 15 residues. The ends were cut back, 0 bases at V and 0 bases at J, with 6 bases in the middle. Germline V gives CDR1 SGHAT, CDR2 FQNNGV. The PCR was carried out with 60 Vbeta primers and 13 Jbeta primers. Repertoires were generated with immunoSEQ multiplex PCR, while TCRdb's copy carries only in-frame clones and drops some. The listing contains more than 140,000 clones. These data originate in a study of cytomegalovirus exposure and HLA in healthy donors. Study conclusions and caveats: A later analysis reportedly identified an Asian-associated ancestry cluster as carrying fewer N-insertions than the 666-donor mean. Among the most significant clusters, several appeared linked to common viral pathogens in a later analysis.

This chain connects TRBV11-2 to TRBJ1-5; TRBD1 is a possible D gene (5 bases). Sequencing was performed on PBMCs. The source is a young woman in good health and CMV-seronegative. In DNA, the CDR3 is TGTGCCAGCAGCTTAGATGGACATAGCAATCAGCCCCAGCATTTT. Its protein product is CASSLDGHSNQPQHF.